This section outlines one TCR beta chain sequence together with its context. The study assigned cohorts using participant-reported clinical history. Clones were sequenced by immunoSEQ multiplex PCR, and TCRdb holds only the in-frame ones, with some missing. Of approximately 190,000 clones in the sample, approximately 90% were seen once. This sample is part of a study of blood T cell repertoires in COVID-19. The TCR originated in a woman in her 40s in a cohort exposed to, infected with or recovered from COVID-19 (not recorded which). The sample consisted of PBMCs or T cells enriched from blood (not recorded which).

CDR3 DNA sequence: TGTGCCAGCAGCCTTGCCCGGACAGGCTCCTATAATTCACCCCTCCACTTT. Amino acid sequence: CASSLARTGSYNSPLHF. V and J are TRBV5-4 and TRBJ1-6, with 7 bases fitting TRBD1. The CDR3 loop spans 17 amino acids. CDR1 SGHNT and CDR2 YYREEE come from the germline V gene (reference sequence). The ends lost 4 bases at V and 0 bases at J; junction bases unmatched: 7.